Sequencing of this T cell receptor (beta chain) was carried out in a study of T cells expressing NK-cell markers. CDR3 size: 18 residues. Germline loops: CDR1 SGHRS, CDR2 YFSETQ. For each CDR3 protein, TCRdb gives one entry from its re-call of the 5' RACE reads, without DNA. This sample's table reports about 260,000 distinct CDR3 sequences. This TCR was sampled from a woman between 18 and 69 years old in good health. Sequencing input: blood T cells: a sorted CD56 or NKG2C T cell subset, CD4+ or CD8+ T cells, or bulk PBMC T cells (not recorded which). The genes are TRBV5-1 and TRBJ2-2; TCRdb reports TRBD2, a call that lacks DNA to check it against. The CDR3 protein is CASSLSASGGRGTGELFF.